This record concerns one T cell receptor beta chain sequence. Antigen unknown. The CDR3 sequence is 14 residues long. Germline V gives CDR1 LNHDA, CDR2 SQIVND (reference sequence). With 5 bases clipped from V and 5 bases from J, the junction kept 9 bases outside the gene matches. The data are from a study of STAT5B mutations in CD4+ large granular lymphocyte leukemia. Controls came from buffy coats of healthy blood donors. Libraries were prepared by immunoSEQ multiplex PCR; TCRdb keeps only in-frame clonotypes and omits some of them. The sample holds around 30,000 clones, about 74% seen once. Study conclusions and caveats: Top patient clones used TRBV06 genes more often: 8/27 versus 2/35 in controls.

The TCR originated in a human donor in good health. The chain couples TRBV19 to TRBJ2-7; TRBD2 aligns across 7 bases. The sequenced sample consisted of CD4+ T cells from blood buffy coats. This chain's CDR3 is CASSSSGAGHEQYF. As DNA, the CDR3 is TGTGCCAGTAGTTCTAGCGGAGCGGGCCACGAGCAGTACTTC.